One sample yielded the 26 T cell receptor beta chains listed below, sequenced in a study of cytomegalovirus exposure and HLA in healthy donors (TCRdb year 2017). The library came from the immunoSEQ multiplex PCR assay. Entries here come from immuneACCESS through TCRdb and include only in-frame sequences with V and J called. Some clones fail to appear in such tables; in the studies checked, an unresolved V gene covers under half of the shortfall, and the cause of the remainder is unknown. This sample lists 130,000 or so clones; just under 90% were detected once. Clones ranked in the top ten supply around 3.3% of the sample. The sample taken for sequencing was PBMCs. These receptors were collected from a man between 25 and 39 years old in good health and CMV-seronegative.

This chain links TRBV4-3 with TRBJ2-7; TRBD1 agrees at 9 bases. The CDR3 is 15 residues long. J lost 4 bases, V lost 0 bases, and 4 bases had no gene match. Per germline, CDR1 LGHNA and CDR2 YSLEER. The CDR3 loop is CASSQEGTGRYEQYF. Here the CDR3 DNA reads TGCGCCAGCAGCCAAGAAGGGACAGGGAGGTACGAGCAGTACTTC.

The gene calls are TRBV15 and TRBJ2-5; weak D call: TRBD2 (6 bases). The CDR3 has 14 amino acids. With 0 bases removed from V and 3 bases from J, the gap between germline ends came to 8 bases. Germline CDR1 LNHNV, CDR2 YYDKDF (reference sequence). This chain's CDR3 is CATSRDGGKETQYF. Written as DNA, the CDR3 is TGTGCCACCAGCAGAGATGGGGGGAAAGAGACCCAGTACTTC.

V is TRBV4-3 and J is TRBJ1-2, with 9 bases matching TRBD1. There are 16 residues in the CDR3. CDR1 LGHNA and CDR2 YSLEER come from the germline V gene. The trim removed 0 bases at V and 8 bases at J, leaving 10 bases unmatched. The CDR3 nucleotides are TGCGCCAGCAGCCAAGATCTGGGACAGGGAGGACGCGGCTACACCTTC. Its translation: CASSQDLGQGGRGYTF.

This sequence joins TRBV7-2 and TRBJ2-7; D not certain. Germline V gene data show CDR1 as SGHTA and CDR2 as FQGNSA. The CDR3 runs 16 residues. With 0 bases removed from V and 1 base from J, the gap between germline ends came to 13 bases. This chain's CDR3 is CASSLAMGVRSYEQYF. The CDR3 bases are TGTGCCAGCAGCTTAGCGATGGGCGTACGGTCCTACGAGCAGTACTTC.

CDR3 nucleotides: TGTGCCAGCGAAAGTCTCACGGCTAACTATGGCTACACCTTC. Its translation is CASESLTANYGYTF. This rearrangement joins TRBV7-9 to TRBJ1-2; D ambiguous. The V and J ends lost 8 bases and 0 bases respectively, with 13 bases between them. This CDR3 spans 14 amino acids. From germline, CDR1 is SEHNR and CDR2 FQNEAQ (reference sequence).

The chain uses TRBV5-4 and TRBJ1-3, with 9 bases lining up with TRBD1. Germline CDR1 and CDR2: SGHNT and YYREEE (reference sequence). The CDR3 sequence is 15 residues long. Trimming removed 2 bases from V and 4 bases from J; junction bases left unmatched: 4. The CDR3: CASSLFGTGGNTIYF. CDR3 in DNA: TGTGCCAGCAGCTTATTCGGGACAGGGGGAAACACCATATATTTT.

The chain uses TRBV7-9 and TRBJ1-2, with 8 bases identical to TRBD1. V lost 5 bases to trimming and J lost 8 bases; unmatched junction nucleotides: 7. Per germline, CDR1 SEHNR and CDR2 FQNEAQ (reference sequence). CDR3 length: 13 amino acids. CDR3 sequence (DNA): TGTGCCAGCAGCGCTCGGACAGGGTACGGCTACACCTTC. Translated, it gives CASSARTGYGYTF. Full variable domain (rest looked up from reference TRBV7-9 and TRBJ1-2): DTGVSQNPRHKITKRGQNVTFRCDPISEHNRLYWYRQTLGQGPEFLTYFQNEAQLEKSRLLSDRFSAERPKGSFSTLEIQRTEQGDSAMYLCASSARTGYGYTFGSGTRLTVV.

V is TRBV28 and J is TRBJ1-2; D unresolved. V lost 5 bases to trimming and J lost 4 bases, with 14 bases between them. This CDR3 contains 14 residues. Germline values: CDR1 MDHEN, CDR2 SYDVKM. CDR3 loop: CASSLSRMSYGYTF. The CDR3 bases are TGTGCCAGCAGTCTTAGTAGAATGAGCTATGGCTACACCTTC.

The chain employs TRBV18 and TRBJ1-6; D is ambiguous. The CDR3 totals 16 residues. Germline values: CDR1 KGHSH, CDR2 LQKENI. The germline V and J ends were trimmed by 5 bases and 6 bases, with 17 bases remaining between them. The CDR3, as DNA: TGTGCCAGCTCAGCAACAACTGACACCCCTAATTCACCCCTCCACTTT. Protein product: CASSATTDTPNSPLHF.

This clone came up once. This chain joins TRBV19 and TRBJ1-6, with TRBD1 matching 8 bases. Unmatched junction bases numbered 5, after V lost 3 bases and J lost 7 bases. Germline-derived CDR1 and CDR2 are LNHDA and SQIVND (reference sequence). This CDR3 is 15 amino acids long. The CDR3 here is CASSIMGTGNSPLHF. In nucleotides, the CDR3 is TGTGCCAGTAGTATCATGGGGACAGGAAATTCACCCCTCCACTTT.

The chain is built from TRBV27 and TRBJ2-1; 11 bases fit TRBD2. This CDR3 spans 16 amino acids. The trim removed 2 bases at V and 5 bases at J, leaving 5 bases unmatched. The germline V gene encodes CDR1 MNHEY and CDR2 SMNVEV (reference sequence). CDR3 DNA sequence: TGTGCCAGCAGTTTACGGGTAGCGGGGGGGAACAATGAGCAGTTCTTC. This sequence encodes CASSLRVAGGNNEQFF.

This chain links TRBV25-1 with TRBJ1-1; tentative D call: TRBD1 (5 bases). The CDR3 has 16 residues. The V gene's germline CDR1 is MGHDK and CDR2 SYGVNS. The V end was cut by 4 bases, the J end by 0 bases, with 15 bases between. The CDR3: CASSVGGAGLNTEAFF. The CDR3 DNA reads TGTGCCAGCAGTGTCGGAGGGGCAGGGTTGAACACTGAAGCTTTCTTT.

The genes are TRBV27 and TRBJ2-7; 8 bases match TRBD1. This CDR3 region has 13 residues. The germline CDR1 and CDR2 sequences are MNHEY and SMNVEV (reference sequence). Trimming at V came to 7 bases and at J to 1 base, leaving 3 bases not matched to a gene. DNA for the CDR3: TGTGCCAGCACCGGACAGGGATCCTACGAGCAGTACTTC. It yields the protein CASTGQGSYEQYF.

This rearrangement joins TRBV13 to TRBJ2-7; a possible D gene is TRBD1 (5 bases). The V end lost 5 bases, the J end lost 3 bases, and 8 bases lay between the germline ends. Looked up from germline, CDR1 is PRHDT and CDR2 is FYEKMQ (reference sequence). The CDR3 sequence is 12 residues long. The CDR3 DNA sequence: TGTGCCAGCAGCCAAGGACACTACGAGCAGTACTTC. Protein sequence: CASSQGHYEQYF.

This clone appeared a few times. The V call is TRBV7-9, the J call TRBJ2-7; D gene uncertain. There are 12 residues in the CDR3. Germline assignment: CDR1 SEHNR and CDR2 FQNEAQ (reference sequence). V was clipped by 3 bases and J by 5 bases, with 8 bases between them. CDR3 DNA: TGTGCCAGCAGCTTCAGTGTTGACGAGCAGTACTTC. Its translation is CASSFSVDEQYF.

V gene TRBV5-6 combines with J gene TRBJ2-7, with 11 bases identical to TRBD1. The J segment lost 0 bases and the V segment lost 4 bases, leaving 6 bases of the junction unmatched. The CDR3 is made up of 16 amino acids. Germline values: CDR1 SGHDT, CDR2 YYEEEE. The CDR3 reads CASSRGQGGISYEQYF. CDR3 sequence (DNA): TGTGCCAGCAGCCGGGGACAGGGGGGGATCTCCTACGAGCAGTACTTC.

The gene calls are TRBV18 and TRBJ2-7; D is possibly TRBD1 (5 bases). Deletions cut 4 bases from V and 3 bases from J, with 13 bases between. From germline, CDR1 is KGHSH and CDR2 LQKENI. This CDR3 is built from 14 residues. CDR3 bases: TGTGCCAGCTCACAACAGGCGCCCCACTACGAGCAGTACTTC. Residues: CASSQQAPHYEQYF.

The chain recombines TRBV7-2 with TRBJ2-7; TRBD2 agrees at 13 bases. The CDR3 contains 16 residues. Germline trimming cut 2 bases from V and 2 bases from J; bases unmatched to any gene: 3. Germline CDR1 reads SGHTA; CDR2 reads FQGNSA. CDR3 loop: CASSLRLAGGPYEQYF. The CDR3 DNA sequence: TGTGCCAGCAGCTTAAGACTAGCGGGGGGACCCTACGAGCAGTACTTC.

The chain links TRBV29-1 to TRBJ2-5; 10 bases line up with TRBD2. This CDR3 spans 13 amino acids. Trimming removed 4 bases from V and 1 base from J; junction bases left unmatched: 0. In germline, CDR1 is SQVTM, CDR2 ANQGSEA. The CDR3 coding sequence is TGCAGCGTTGGACTAGCGGGCCAAGAGACCCAGTACTTC. As protein: CSVGLAGQETQYF. Together with reference TRBV29-1 and TRBJ2-5, the CDR3 gives the full variable domain: SAVISQKPSRDICQRGTSLTIQCQVDSQVTMMFWYRQQPGQSLTLIATANQGSEATYESGFVIDKFPISRPNLTFSTLTVSNMSPEDSSIYLCSVGLAGQETQYFGPGTRLLVL.

The chain employs TRBV7-8 and TRBJ1-1, with D uncertain. CDR1 is SGHVS and CDR2 is FQNEAQ in the germline V gene. The CDR3 runs 14 residues. V shed 5 bases and J shed 3 bases, with 13 bases lying between them. In DNA form, the CDR3 reads TGTGCCAGCAGCCCCGGTAGGGAGTACACTGAAGCTTTCTTT. Translation gives CASSPGREYTEAFF. Looking up the rest from reference TRBV7-8 and TRBJ1-1 gives the full variable domain: GAGVSQSPRYKVAKRGQDVALRCDPISGHVSLFWYQQALGQGPEFLTYFQNEAQLDKSGLPSDRFFAERPEGSVSTLKIQRTQQEDSAVYLCASSPGREYTEAFFGQGTRLTVV.

This clone has a single count. V is TRBV4-1 and J is TRBJ2-2, with a possible D match to TRBD2 (7 bases). The CDR3 is 15 amino acids. Germline loops: CDR1 MGHRA, CDR2 YSYEKL. The V gene lost 4 bases and the J gene lost 5 bases, with 14 bases spanning the gap. The CDR3 is CASSPFGGPTGELFF. The CDR3, as DNA: TGCGCCAGCAGCCCCTTCGGGGGGCCTACCGGGGAGCTGTTTTTT.

The chain employs TRBV29-1 and TRBJ2-1; TRBD2 aligns across 11 bases. The V gene end was trimmed by 4 bases and the J gene end by 0 bases; junction bases not matched to a gene: 5. Germline-derived CDR1 and CDR2 are SQVTM and ANQGSEA. The CDR3 runs 16 residues. The CDR3, as DNA: TGCAGCGTTGGACTAGCGGGGTCCAGCTCCTACAATGAGCAGTTCTTC. Protein: CSVGLAGSSSYNEQFF.

The chain joins TRBV15 to TRBJ2-3; 11 bases align to TRBD2. Trimming cost V 1 base and J 0 bases; bases outside gene matches: 3. In germline, CDR1 is LNHNV, CDR2 YYDKDF (reference sequence). CDR3 length: 17 amino acids. CDR3 protein: CATSRVRLAGSTDTQYF. Here the CDR3 DNA reads TGTGCCACCAGCAGAGTGAGACTAGCGGGGAGCACAGATACGCAGTATTTT.

The chain links TRBV23-1 to TRBJ2-6; weak D call: TRBD2 (5 bases). TRBV23-1 is an ORF; its function is uncertain. The CDR3 loop spans 15 amino acids. Between the trimmed V and J ends, which lost 4 bases and 0 bases, there was a span of 7 bases. The CDR3 DNA reads TGCGCCAGCAGTCCTGAGGGCTCTGGGGCCAACGTCCTGACTTTC. Translated: CASSPEGSGANVLTF.

A single count supports this clone. This chain uses TRBV28 with TRBJ2-2, with D maybe TRBD2 (6 bases). V was cut by 3 bases and J by 2 bases, with 13 bases left in between. The germline V gene encodes CDR1 MDHEN and CDR2 SYDVKM. The CDR3 is 16 residues long. The CDR3 DNA follows: TGTGCCAGCAGTTTGTCCGGGGGTTATAACACCGGGGAGCTGTTTTTT. The encoded protein is CASSLSGGYNTGELFF.

The chain carries TRBV18 and TRBJ1-2, with D unclear. V lost 3 bases to trimming and J lost 5 bases, with 13 bases between them. The length of the CDR3 is 14 residues. Germline lookup yields CDR1 KGHSH and CDR2 LQKENI. The CDR3 protein is CASSPGRSSYGYTF. CDR3 DNA sequence: TGTGCCAGCTCACCGGGCAGGTCCAGTTATGGCTACACCTTC.